This TCR beta chain was retrieved from a study of cytomegalovirus exposure and HLA in healthy donors. The study, taken as a whole, reports: Roughly uniform sequencing depth across donors was assumed, possibly incorrectly. DRB1 showed the most TCR associations and HLA-C the fewest in a later analysis, as rates varied by HLA locus. An observed cluster of highly shared sequence variants was recorded as a likely sequencing artifact.

Worth noting for this clone: What it binds is unknown.

The CDR3 is 13 amino acids. Germline V gene sequence: CDR1 GTSNPN, CDR2 SVGIG (reference sequence). J gave up 8 bases and V 0 bases, and 5 bases lay outside the gene matches. The PCR was carried out with 60 Vbeta primers and 13 Jbeta primers. Sequenced by immunoSEQ multiplex PCR; TCRdb stores in-frame clones only, minus some. The profile shows tens of thousands of clones, roughly 60% of them singletons. At collection, donors were nominally healthy, but unrecorded immune exposures were probable. This TCR was sampled from a human donor in good health. The material sequenced was PBMCs. The chain joins TRBV30 to TRBJ1-2, with 8 bases that match TRBD1. The CDR3 loop is CAWSVLQGGGYTF. CDR3 nucleotide sequence: TGTGCCTGGAGTGTACTACAGGGGGGGGGCTACACCTTC.